The next 23 T cell receptor beta chains were all read from a single sample in a study of identical twins. TCRdb redid the calling of the 5' RACE reads with MiXCR, one entry per CDR3 protein. Of 520,000 or so distinct CDR3 sequences detected, around 20% appear once; the ten largest clones hold about 0.93%. In addition, the sample was reused for a study of T cells expressing NK-cell markers.

The specimen sequenced was CD4+ T cells sorted from blood. The receptor source for this set is a woman aged 18-29 years in good health.

This clonotype occurred a few times. The V call is TRBV9, the J call TRBJ2-4; perhaps D is TRBD1 or TRBD2 (6 bases each). The CDR3 loop spans 13 amino acids. The germline V and J ends were trimmed by 4 bases and 7 bases, with 12 bases remaining between them. Germline lookup yields CDR1 SGDLS and CDR2 YYNGEE. CDR3 nucleotide sequence: TGTGCCAGCAGCCCGGGGGCCTGGAACATTCAGTACTTC. Translation: CASSPGAWNIQYF.

The V and J genes are TRBV5-6 and TRBJ2-3; D could derive from TRBD1 or TRBD2 (5 bases each). The CDR3 contains 16 residues. Trimming cost V 0 bases and J 2 bases, with 13 bases left between them. Germline CDR1 is SGHDT and CDR2 is YYEEEE. The chain's CDR3 is CASSLVGTTDTDTQYF. CDR3 coding DNA: TGTGCCAGCAGCTTGGTGGGGACGACTGACACAGATACGCAGTATTTT.

This clonotype has only a few counts. The chain carries TRBV5-1 and TRBJ2-1; TRBD2 agrees at 10 bases. Trimming cost V 0 bases and J 1 base; bases outside gene matches: 4. This CDR3 is 17 amino acids long. Germline CDR1 reads SGHRS; CDR2 reads YFSETQ. Here the CDR3 reads CASSLVPGLASYNEQFF. The CDR3 bases are TGCGCCAGCAGCTTGGTGCCGGGACTAGCGTCCTACAATGAGCAGTTCTTC.

The genes are TRBV7-2 and TRBJ2-1; tentatively, D is TRBD2 (6 bases). CDR1 is SGHTA, CDR2 FQGNSA, per germline. V lost 3 bases and J 10 bases, leaving 13 bases between the germline ends. The CDR3 is made up of 13 amino acids. The CDR3 bases are TGTGCCAGCAGCTTGGGGGACTCGACCGAGCAGTTCTTC. Encoded protein: CASSLGDSTEQFF.

This chain joins TRBV15 and TRBJ2-7; D not resolved. Trimming took 0 bases from V and 4 from J, leaving 4 bases between them. CDR1 and CDR2 from the germline V gene are LNHNV and YYDKDF (reference sequence). CDR3 length: 12 residues. The CDR3 sequence: CATSRDGYEQYF. As DNA, the CDR3 is TGTGCCACCAGCAGAGATGGGTACGAGCAGTACTTC.

This clonotype was counted between two and nine times. The chain links TRBV14 to TRBJ2-5, with D uncertain. This CDR3 spans 14 amino acids. V dropped 1 base and J dropped 4 bases, with 10 bases sitting between them. Germline V gene lookup returns CDR1 SGHDN and CDR2 FVKESK. In DNA form, the CDR3 reads TGTGCCAGCAGCCAAGTCGGACGTCTAGAGACCCAGTACTTC. Translating gives CASSQVGRLETQYF.

This clonotype was observed at least ten times. The chain recombines TRBV20-1 with TRBJ1-3; D is possibly TRBD1 (6 bases). Per germline, CDR1 DFQATT and CDR2 SNEGSKA (reference sequence). The CDR3 totals 12 residues. Between the trimmed V and J ends, which lost 4 bases and 4 bases, there was a span of 8 bases. The CDR3 DNA sequence: TGCAGTGCTATAGGACAGGGAAACACCATATATTTT. Translated, it gives CSAIGQGNTIYF.

This clonotype was counted a few times. The chain couples TRBV7-3 to TRBJ2-3; D ambiguous. Per germline, CDR1 SGHTA and CDR2 FQGTGA. This CDR3 region has 11 residues. V lost 8 bases and J 6 bases, leaving 9 bases between the germline ends. The CDR3 spells CASPRRDTQYF. CDR3 nucleotide sequence: TGTGCCAGCCCGCGAAGGGATACGCAGTATTTT.

The gene calls are TRBV24-1 and TRBJ2-3, with 13 bases aligning to TRBD2. Trimming cost V 3 bases and J 4 bases; bases outside gene matches: 6. This CDR3 spans 17 amino acids. Germline loops: CDR1 KGHDR, CDR2 SFDVKD. CDR3 in amino acids: CATSDPTSGGNADTQYF. The CDR3 coding sequence is TGTGCCACCAGTGATCCGACTAGCGGGGGGAACGCAGATACGCAGTATTTT.

This clonotype was observed a few times. The chain recombines TRBV12-3 or TRBV12-4 with TRBJ1-2, with unresolved D. The CDR3 contains 12 residues. Trimming took 3 bases from V and 4 from J, leaving 6 bases between them. The CDR3 nucleotides read TGTGCCAGCAGTTTGCACAGCTATGGCTACACCTTC. It yields the protein CASSLHSYGYTF.

The rearrangement joins TRBV20-1 to TRBJ2-7; possible D gene TRBD1, 6 bases. Trimming took 6 bases from V and 2 from J, leaving 14 bases between them. The CDR3 covers 13 residues. The V gene's germline CDR1 is DFQATT and CDR2 SNEGSKA (reference sequence). CDR3 sequence reads: CSATDRLTYEQYF. In DNA form, the CDR3 reads TGCAGTGCGACGGACAGATTAACCTACGAGCAGTACTTC.

The V gene is TRBV7-6, the J gene TRBJ2-1, with TRBD2 matching 13 bases. This CDR3 region has 16 residues. The V and J ends lost 4 bases and 6 bases, in that order; junction bases with no gene match: 6. Looked up from germline, CDR1 is SGHVS and CDR2 is FNYEAQ. The CDR3 sequence is CASSSVTSGRVNEQFF. CDR3 in DNA: TGTGCCAGCAGCTCCGTCACTAGCGGGAGGGTCAATGAGCAGTTCTTC.

The gene calls are TRBV20-1 and TRBJ2-3; no reliable D call. V shed 0 bases and J shed 0 bases, with 7 bases lying between them. The CDR3 is made up of 14 amino acids. Looked up from germline, CDR1 is DFQATT and CDR2 is SNEGSKA (reference sequence). For the CDR3, the DNA is TGCAGTGCTAGAGAGAGGCGGAGCACAGATACGCAGTATTTT. It yields the protein CSARERRSTDTQYF.

V usage is TRBV4-3 and J usage is TRBJ1-1, with D uncertain. The V end was cut by 1 base, the J end by 6 bases, with 9 bases between. The CDR3 loop spans 13 amino acids. Germline loops: CDR1 LGHNA, CDR2 YSLEER. The DNA of the CDR3 is TGCGCCAGCAGCCAAGGCCGAAGGGCTGAAGCTTTCTTT. It yields the protein CASSQGRRAEAFF.

This clonotype came up many times. The CDR3 DNA is TGCGCCAGCAGCAGGACTTACAATGAGCAGTTCTTC. Translation: CASSRTYNEQFF. The V and J genes are TRBV5-1 and TRBJ2-1; D might be TRBD2 (5 bases). The ends were cut back, 4 bases at V and 4 bases at J, with 6 bases in the middle. From germline, CDR1 is SGHRS and CDR2 YFSETQ. There are 12 residues in the CDR3.

The table lists this clonotype with a few counts. The CDR3 coding sequence is TGCAGTGCTAGTCACCCCTCCTACGAGCAGTACTTC. It translates to CSASHPSYEQYF. The chain uses TRBV20-1 and TRBJ2-7; no definite D call. The germline V gene encodes CDR1 DFQATT and CDR2 SNEGSKA (reference sequence). The CDR3 is 12 amino acids. Deletions cut 3 bases from V and 0 bases from J, with 6 bases between.

This clonotype appeared a few times. The rearrangement joins TRBV5-1 to TRBJ1-1; TRBD1 aligns across 9 bases. The germline CDR1 and CDR2 sequences are SGHRS and YFSETQ. With 4 bases clipped from V and 4 bases from J, the junction kept 11 bases outside the gene matches. This CDR3 spans 16 amino acids. The CDR3 coding sequence is TGCGCCAGCAGCCCGACAGGGGGAAGAGTCGGCACTGAAGCTTTCTTT. This translates into CASSPTGGRVGTEAFF.

The V gene is TRBV20-1, the J gene TRBJ2-1; 8 bases fit TRBD2. The CDR3 contains 14 residues. Germline CDR1 reads DFQATT; CDR2 reads SNEGSKA (reference sequence). J was trimmed by 4 bases and V by 3 bases; bases with no gene match: 5. CDR3 residues: CSASGGRLYNEQFF. The CDR3, as DNA: TGCAGTGCTAGCGGCGGGAGGCTTTACAATGAGCAGTTCTTC.

The chain carries TRBV27 and TRBJ1-1; possibly TRBD1 for D (5 bases). Germline-derived CDR1 and CDR2 are MNHEY and SMNVEV (reference sequence). Trimming pared 4 bases from V and 4 bases from J, leaving 16 bases between. The CDR3 runs to 15 residues. CDR3 protein: CASSWGGVRGTEAFF. The CDR3 DNA reads as TGTGCCAGCAGTTGGGGGGGGGTAAGAGGCACTGAAGCTTTCTTT.

The chain is built from TRBV12-3 or TRBV12-4 and TRBJ2-2; no clear D. The CDR3 runs 11 residues. V gave up 7 bases and J gave up 8 bases, with 8 bases separating them. The CDR3 DNA reads TGTGCCAGCAAGGTCGCAGGGGAGCTGTTTTTT. It yields the protein CASKVAGELFF.

The chain combines TRBV6-1 with TRBJ1-5; unclear D gene. V lost 6 bases to trimming and J lost 0 bases, with 9 bases between them. From germline, CDR1 is MNHNS and CDR2 SASEGT. This CDR3 has 14 amino acids. The CDR3 sequence is CASSSVNSNQPQHF. The CDR3 DNA reads TGTGCCAGCAGCTCTGTAAATAGCAATCAGCCCCAGCATTTT.

This clonotype was counted between two and nine times. The chain joins TRBV5-1 to TRBJ2-2, with 8 bases matching TRBD2. Germline CDR1 and CDR2: SGHRS and YFSETQ. The CDR3 loop spans 17 amino acids. V trimming: 4 bases; J trimming: 0 bases; junction bases outside the gene matches: 8. CDR3 loop: CASSRLPGGTNTGELFF. CDR3 nucleotide sequence: TGCGCCAGCAGCCGCCTGCCGGGGGGGACGAACACCGGGGAGCTGTTTTTT.

This clonotype was recorded at least ten times. CDR3 sequence (DNA): TGCGCCAGCAGCTTGGAGGGTTCCTACAATGAGCAGTTCTTC. It encodes CASSLEGSYNEQFF. This chain connects TRBV5-1 to TRBJ2-1; D unclear. Germline lookup yields CDR1 SGHRS and CDR2 YFSETQ. The CDR3 sequence is 14 residues long. V lost 0 bases to trimming and J lost 1 base, with 5 bases between them. The full variable domain, rest sourced from reference TRBV5-1 and TRBJ2-1, is KAGVTQTPRYLIKTRGQQVTLSCSPISGHRSVSWYQQTPGQGLQFLFEYFSETQRNKGNFPGRFSGRQFSNSRSEMNVSTLELGDSALYLCASSLEGSYNEQFFGPGTRLTVL.